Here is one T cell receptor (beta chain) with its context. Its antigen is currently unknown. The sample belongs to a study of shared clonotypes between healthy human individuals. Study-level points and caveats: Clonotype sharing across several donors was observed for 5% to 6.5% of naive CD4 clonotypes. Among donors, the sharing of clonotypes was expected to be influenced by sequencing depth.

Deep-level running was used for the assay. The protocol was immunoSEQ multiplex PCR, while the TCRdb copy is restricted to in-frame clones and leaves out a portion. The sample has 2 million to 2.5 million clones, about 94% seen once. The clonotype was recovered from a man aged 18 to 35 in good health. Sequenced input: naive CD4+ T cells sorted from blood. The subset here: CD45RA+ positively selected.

This CDR3 is CASSSLRGAGNSPLHF. The CDR3 region has the DNA TGTGCCAGCAGTTCACTCCGGGGGGCTGGTAATTCACCCCTCCACTTT. The chain uses TRBV28 and TRBJ1-6; D is perhaps TRBD1 (6 bases). This CDR3 is 16 amino acids long. Trimming shortened V by 4 bases and J by 6 bases, and 16 bases separated the two germline ends. Per the germline V gene, CDR1 is MDHEN and CDR2 is SYDVKM.